The clone carrying this T cell receptor (beta chain) was observed a handful of times. A sample-barcoded 5' primer and a J-beta primer mix were used in a second PCR of about 7 to 11 cycles. Unique molecular identifiers of 12 random nucleotides labeled each cDNA. Each of the samples gave a minimum of 2.5 million paired-end reads that contained CDR3. TCRdb reanalysed the 5' RACE reads using MiXCR and keeps one entry per CDR3 protein. Among about 760,000 distinct CDR3 sequences listed, 56% were seen once. This sample is drawn from a study of blood T cells in healthy people across ages. Trimming cost V 3 bases and J 2 bases; bases outside gene matches: 2. There are 13 residues in the CDR3. The germline gives CDR1 SGHRS, CDR2 YFSETQ.

This rearrangement joins TRBV5-1 to TRBJ2-7, with 7 bases lining up with TRBD1. Sequenced input: blood. The TCR was taken from a man aged 35-49 years in good health. Here the CDR3 reads CASSSQGAYEQYF. DNA for the CDR3: TGCGCCAGCAGCTCCCAGGGGGCCTACGAGCAGTACTTC.